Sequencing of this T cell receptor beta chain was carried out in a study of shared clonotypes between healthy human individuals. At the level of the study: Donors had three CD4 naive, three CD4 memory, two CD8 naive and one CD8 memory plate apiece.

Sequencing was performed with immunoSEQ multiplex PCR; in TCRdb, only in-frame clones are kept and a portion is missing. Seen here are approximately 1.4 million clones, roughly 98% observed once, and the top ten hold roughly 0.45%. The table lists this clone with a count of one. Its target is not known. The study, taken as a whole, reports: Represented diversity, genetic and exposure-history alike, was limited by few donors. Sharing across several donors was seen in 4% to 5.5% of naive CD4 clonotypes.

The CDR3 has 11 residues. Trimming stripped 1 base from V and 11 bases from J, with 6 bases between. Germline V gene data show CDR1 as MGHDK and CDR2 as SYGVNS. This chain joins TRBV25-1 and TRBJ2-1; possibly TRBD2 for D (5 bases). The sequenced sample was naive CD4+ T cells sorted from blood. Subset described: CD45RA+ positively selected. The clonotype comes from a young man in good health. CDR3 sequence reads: CASSESGKQFF. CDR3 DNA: TGTGCCAGCAGTGAATCGGGGAAGCAGTTCTTC.